This paragraph covers one TCR beta chain sequence. These data are taken from a study of control samples from healthy donors and cancer patients. The method was immunoSEQ multiplex PCR; TCRdb's version includes in-frame clones alone and lacks a portion of them. The sample records about 61,000 clones, around 89% being singletons. This TCR was sampled from a man aged 60-69 years with colorectal cancer. Input material: PBMCs.

CDR3 in amino acids: CAISEGLNRAGVNTF. DNA of the CDR3: TGTGCCATCAGTGAGGGGCTAAACAGGGCCGGGGTAAACACCTTC. The V and J genes are TRBV10-3 and TRBJ1-2, with a possible D match to TRBD1 (6 bases). This CDR3 contains 15 residues. Germline V gives CDR1 ENHRY, CDR2 SYGVKD. Trimming left V 2 bases short and J 12 bases short, with 22 bases between.